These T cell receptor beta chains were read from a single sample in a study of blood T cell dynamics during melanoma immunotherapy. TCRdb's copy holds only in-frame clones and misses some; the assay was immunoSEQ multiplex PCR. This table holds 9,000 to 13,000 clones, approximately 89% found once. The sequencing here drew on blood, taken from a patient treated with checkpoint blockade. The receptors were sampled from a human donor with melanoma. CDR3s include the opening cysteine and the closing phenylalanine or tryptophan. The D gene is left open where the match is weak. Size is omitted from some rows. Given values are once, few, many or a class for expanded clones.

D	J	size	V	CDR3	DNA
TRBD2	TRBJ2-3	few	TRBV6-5	CASRPGTSGRNTQYF	TGTGCCAGCAGACCGGGGACTAGCGGGCGAAATACGCAGTATTTT
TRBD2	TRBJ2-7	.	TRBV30	CAWSVLLAGGPYEQYF	TGTGCCTGGAGTGTACTCCTGGCGGGAGGGCCCTACGAGCAGTACTTC
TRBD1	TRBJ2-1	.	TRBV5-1	CASSWTGGSGTVYNEQFF	TGCGCCAGCAGCTGGACAGGGGGCTCTGGAACTGTCTACAATGAGCAGTTCTTC
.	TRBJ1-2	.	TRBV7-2	CASSSGGQANYGYTF	TGTGCCAGCAGCTCTGGGGGACAAGCTAACTATGGCTACACCTTC
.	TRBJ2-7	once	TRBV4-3	CASSQERGSIGDEQYF	TGCGCCAGCAGCCAAGAGAGGGGATCGATCGGGGACGAGCAGTACTTC
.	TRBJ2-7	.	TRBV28	CASSFHQRKDPNEQYF	TGTGCCAGCAGTTTCCATCAGCGGAAGGACCCTAACGAGCAGTACTTC
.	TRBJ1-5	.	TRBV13	CASFRDPREVESAQHF	TGTGCCAGCTTCCGAGATCCCCGCGAGGTGGAATCAGCCCAGCATTTT
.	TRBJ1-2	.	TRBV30	CAWSVKGGGYTF	TGTGCCTGGAGTGTAAAGGGTGGTGGCTACACCTTC
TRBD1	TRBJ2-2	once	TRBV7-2	CASSSDRGNTGELFF	TGTGCCAGCAGCTCGGACAGGGGGAACACCGGGGAGCTGTTTTTT
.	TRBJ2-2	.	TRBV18	CASSLGQAPNTGELFF	TGTGCCAGCTCACTGGGTCAGGCCCCTAACACCGGGGAGCTGTTTTTT
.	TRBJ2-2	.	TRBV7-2	CASSSPTGRTGELFF	TGTGCCAGCAGCTCGCCGACAGGCCGCACCGGGGAGCTGTTTTTT
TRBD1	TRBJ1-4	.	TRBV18	CASSLRHTGATNEKLFF	TGTGCCAGCTCACTTCGGCATACAGGGGCAACTAATGAAAAACTGTTTTTT
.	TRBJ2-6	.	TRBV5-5	CASSSSRERGQGSNVLTF	TGTGCCAGCAGCTCAAGCAGGGAAAGAGGTCAAGGGTCCAACGTCCTGACTTTC
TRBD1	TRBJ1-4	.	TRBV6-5	CATGDRKLFF	TGTGCCACCGGGGACAGAAAACTGTTTTTT
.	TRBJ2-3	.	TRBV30	CAGAATDTQYF	TGTGCCGGGGCGGCCACAGATACGCAGTATTTT
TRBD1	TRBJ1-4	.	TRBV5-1	CASSLGTGNEKLFF	TGCGCCAGCAGCTTGGGGACAGGGAATGAAAAACTGTTTTTT
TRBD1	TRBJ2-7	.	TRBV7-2	CASSPQQGAFYEQYF	TGTGCCAGCAGCCCGCAACAGGGGGCCTTCTACGAGCAGTACTTC
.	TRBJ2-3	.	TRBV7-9	CASSLGRGPSSTDTQYF	TGTGCCAGCAGCTTAGGGAGAGGGCCGTCTAGCACAGATACGCAGTATTTT
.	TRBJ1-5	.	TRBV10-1	CANKNRGAGNQPQHF	TGCGCCAACAAGAACCGGGGGGCAGGCAATCAGCCCCAGCATTTT
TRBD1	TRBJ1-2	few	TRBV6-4	CASSDRPGGSGYTF	TGTGCCAGCAGTGACCGGCCAGGGGGGAGTGGCTACACCTTC
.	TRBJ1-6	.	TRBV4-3	CASSQDWGSPLHF	TGCGCCAGCAGCCAAGATTGGGGATCCCCCCTCCACTTT
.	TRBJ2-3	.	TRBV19	CASSTGGDTDTQYF	TGTGCCAGTAGTACAGGGGGGGACACAGATACGCAGTATTTT
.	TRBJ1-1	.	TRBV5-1	CASSFLGGTEAFF	TGCGCCAGCAGTTTCCTTGGAGGGACTGAAGCTTTCTTT
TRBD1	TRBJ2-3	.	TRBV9	CASSRGQGPDTQYF	TGTGCCAGCAGCAGAGGACAGGGCCCAGATACGCAGTATTTT
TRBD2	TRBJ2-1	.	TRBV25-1	CASSEEGLANEQFF	TGTGCCAGCAGTGAAGAGGGACTAGCCAATGAGCAGTTCTTC
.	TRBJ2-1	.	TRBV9	CASSGASAYNEQFF	TGTGCCAGCAGCGGGGCTAGCGCATACAATGAGCAGTTCTTC
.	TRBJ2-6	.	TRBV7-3	CASSSLSGANVLTF	TGTGCCAGCAGCTCCCTCTCTGGGGCCAACGTCCTGACTTTC
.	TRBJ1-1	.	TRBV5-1	CASSLDGRTEAFF	TGCGCCAGCAGCTTGGACGGGAGAACTGAAGCTTTCTTT
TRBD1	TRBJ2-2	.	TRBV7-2	CASSWGQGRQNTGELFF	TGTGCCAGCAGCTGGGGACAGGGGAGACAGAACACCGGGGAGCTGTTTTTT
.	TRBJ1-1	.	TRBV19	CASSRQGNTEAFF	TGTGCCAGTAGTAGGCAGGGGAACACTGAAGCTTTCTTT
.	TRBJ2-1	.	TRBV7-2	CASSLLRSYNEQFF	TGTGCCAGCAGCTTACTCCGTTCCTACAATGAGCAGTTCTTC
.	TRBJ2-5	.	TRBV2	CASQGLETQYF	TGTGCCAGCCAGGGGCTGGAGACCCAGTACTTC
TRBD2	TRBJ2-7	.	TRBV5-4	CASKLAGGQEQYF	TGTGCCAGCAAACTAGCGGGAGGCCAGGAGCAGTACTTC
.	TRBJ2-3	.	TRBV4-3	CASSYGEGSTDTQYF	TGCGCCAGCAGCTACGGGGAAGGTAGCACAGATACGCAGTATTTT
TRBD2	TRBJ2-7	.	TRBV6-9	CASSYREGSYEQYF	TGTGCCAGCAGTTACCGGGAGGGCTCCTACGAGCAGTACTTC
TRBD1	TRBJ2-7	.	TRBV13	CASSHRTGDEQYF	TGTGCCAGCAGCCATCGGACAGGGGACGAGCAGTACTTC
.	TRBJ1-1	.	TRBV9	CASSVDWGPGGTEAFF	TGTGCCAGCAGCGTAGATTGGGGGCCGGGGGGCACTGAAGCTTTCTTT
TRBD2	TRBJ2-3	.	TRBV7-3	CASSLRGDTDTQYF	TGTGCCAGCAGCTTACGGGGGGACACAGATACGCAGTATTTT
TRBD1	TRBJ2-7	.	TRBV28	CASSYPGKGAPYEQYF	TGTGCCAGCAGTTACCCCGGGAAGGGGGCCCCCTACGAGCAGTACTTC
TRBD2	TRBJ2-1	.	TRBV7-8	CASSLEWREEEQFF	TGTGCCAGCAGCTTGGAGTGGCGGGAGGAGGAGCAGTTCTTC
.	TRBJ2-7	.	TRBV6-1	CASSEGFYSYEQYF	TGTGCCAGCAGTGAGGGGTTCTACTCCTACGAGCAGTACTTC
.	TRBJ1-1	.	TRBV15	CATSRPTRDGAFF	TGTGCCACCAGCAGACCCACAAGGGATGGAGCTTTCTTT
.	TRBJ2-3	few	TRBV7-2	CATEKGTSTDTQYF	TGTGCCACTGAAAAGGGGACTAGCACAGATACGCAGTATTTT